These 25 T cell receptor beta chains were sequenced from one sample in a study of T cell repertoires in cytomegalovirus infection. These receptors have no known antigen. TCRdb ran MiXCR on the reads and lists one entry per CDR3 protein. The data show nearly 700,000 distinct CDR3 sequences, roughly 30% seen once. Sequencing used cultured PBMCs, obtained from culture after CMV antigen stimulation. The receptors derive from a human donor in good health (CMV status not recorded). Some clones in this sample may be carry-over from other donors' samples.

This clonotype has at least ten counts. A much more abundant neighbour one base away suggests this may be a read error. The chain employs TRBV7-2 and TRBJ1-1; D unresolved. CDR1 is SGHTA and CDR2 is FQGNSA in the germline V gene. The CDR3 length is 13 residues. V was trimmed by 0 bases and J by 1 base, leaving 3 bases between them. This CDR3 is CASSLAWNTEAFF. CDR3 bases: TGTGCCAGCAGCTTAGCCTGGAACACTGAAGCTTTCTTT.

This chain joins TRBV7-9 and TRBJ1-2, with 7 bases lining up with TRBD1. Per the germline V gene, CDR1 is SEHNR and CDR2 is FQNEAQ (reference sequence). Trimming took 10 bases from V and 6 from J; bases not matched to a gene: 11. The CDR3 extends over 13 amino acids. Here the CDR3 DNA reads TGTGCCACCGCGGGGAGGGGGCACAATGGCTACACCTTC. Protein product: CATAGRGHNGYTF.

This clonotype was seen more than once but under ten times. The chain recombines TRBV7-9 with TRBJ2-2; no clear D. V was trimmed by 2 bases and J by 0 bases, leaving 10 bases between them. The CDR3 runs 16 residues. The V gene's germline CDR1 is SEHNR and CDR2 FQNEAQ (reference sequence). As DNA, the CDR3 is TGTGCCAGCAGCTTAACTAACCCTCCGAACACCGGGGAGCTGTTTTTT. Translated: CASSLTNPPNTGELFF.

The V gene is TRBV4-1, the J gene TRBJ2-1; TRBD2 matches at 8 bases. The length of the CDR3 is 16 residues. The V segment lost 1 base and the J segment 6 bases; nucleotides outside the gene matches: 8. Looked up from germline, CDR1 is MGHRA and CDR2 is YSYEKL. The CDR3 DNA is TGCGCCAGCAGCCAAGTACCGGGACTAGTGAGCAATGAGCAGTTCTTC. This translates into CASSQVPGLVSNEQFF.

This rearrangement joins TRBV29-1 to TRBJ2-5; 7 nucleotides match TRBD1. The CDR3 has 13 residues. The V and J ends lost 5 bases and 2 bases, in that order; junction bases with no gene match: 5. Germline V gene lookup returns CDR1 SQVTM and CDR2 ANQGSEA. In DNA form, the CDR3 reads TGCAGCGTTACCCGGGACAGACAAGAGACCCAGTACTTC. This codes for CSVTRDRQETQYF.

The table lists this clonotype with a few counts. CDR3 sequence reads: CASSQEYSWQETQYF. In DNA form, the CDR3 reads TGCGCCAGCAGCCAAGAGTATTCGTGGCAAGAGACCCAGTACTTC. V and J are TRBV4-1 and TRBJ2-5, with D unresolved. Germline CDR1 reads MGHRA; CDR2 reads YSYEKL. V lost 0 bases and J lost 2, with 10 bases in between. This CDR3 region has 15 residues.

This chain connects TRBV19 to TRBJ1-6; D is unclear. CDR3 size: 14 residues. Trimming removed 9 bases from V and 6 bases from J, with 15 bases in between. Germline V lookup: CDR1 LNHDA, CDR2 SQIVND (reference sequence). The CDR3 DNA sequence: TGTGCCAGCGGGATTTTCTCGGGTAATTCACCCCTCCACTTT. This codes for CASGIFSGNSPLHF.

This clonotype has only a few counts. The chain has TRBV7-3 and TRBJ1-1; D is undetermined. The germline CDR1 and CDR2 sequences are SGHTA and FQGTGA. The CDR3 is made up of 17 amino acids. V shed 2 bases and J shed 3 bases, with 19 bases lying between them. The CDR3 is CASSLVQWGREDTEAFF. The CDR3, as DNA: TGTGCCAGCAGCTTAGTTCAATGGGGTAGGGAAGACACTGAAGCTTTCTTT.

This clonotype came up a few times. The chain recombines TRBV19 with TRBJ1-4; 10 positions agree with TRBD1. Germline V lookup: CDR1 LNHDA, CDR2 SQIVND (reference sequence). The V and J ends lost 5 bases and 8 bases, in that order; junction bases with no gene match: 8. The CDR3 runs 15 residues. Here the CDR3 DNA reads TGTGCCAGTAGTGTTACCGGGACAGGGGCAGAAAAACTGTTTTTT. Translated, it gives CASSVTGTGAEKLFF.

The chain couples TRBV27 to TRBJ2-7; 7 bases agree with TRBD1. The germline V gene has CDR1 MNHEY and CDR2 SMNVEV (reference sequence). The CDR3 runs 16 residues. After removal of 2 bases from V and 1 base from J, the junction contained 8 bases not matched to a gene. The CDR3 loop is CASSLISDRKSYEQYF. CDR3 nucleotide sequence: TGTGCCAGCAGTTTAATTTCGGACAGGAAGTCCTACGAGCAGTACTTC.

The sample holds a few counts of this clonotype. This rearrangement joins TRBV7-8 to TRBJ2-1, with TRBD2 matching over 10 bases. Per germline, CDR1 SGHVS and CDR2 FQNEAQ. The V and J ends lost 8 bases and 8 bases, in that order; junction bases with no gene match: 24. The CDR3 has 19 amino acids. Here the CDR3 reads CASRKAGRGLAGAWDEQFF. The CDR3 DNA is TGTGCCAGCCGGAAGGCGGGCAGGGGGCTAGCGGGAGCGTGGGATGAGCAGTTCTTC.

The chain employs TRBV7-9 and TRBJ1-2; 7 nucleotides agree with TRBD1. Germline V gene data show CDR1 as SEHNR and CDR2 as FQNEAQ (reference sequence). Unmatched junction bases numbered 9, after V lost 4 bases and J lost 4 bases. The CDR3 consists of 15 residues. The CDR3 here is CASSSPAGGIYGYTF. CDR3 coding DNA: TGTGCCAGCAGCTCGCCCGCAGGGGGGATCTATGGCTACACCTTC. The full variable domain, with the rest looked up from reference TRBV7-9 and TRBJ1-2, is DTGVSQNPRHKITKRGQNVTFRCDPISEHNRLYWYRQTLGQGPEFLTYFQNEAQLEKSRLLSDRFSAERPKGSFSTLEIQRTEQGDSAMYLCASSSPAGGIYGYTFGSGTRLTVV.

The chain links TRBV2 to TRBJ2-7; 7 bases agree with TRBD2. J gave up 6 bases and V 5 bases, and 13 bases lay outside the gene matches. The CDR3 consists of 15 residues. Germline-derived CDR1 and CDR2 are SNHLY and FYNNEI. In DNA, the CDR3 is TGTGCCAGCAGTCCCCCGGGCGGGAGAAGGAGCGAGCAGTACTTC. It yields the protein CASSPPGGRRSEQYF.

The chain uses TRBV7-9 and TRBJ2-5; D unresolved. Germline values: CDR1 SEHNR, CDR2 FQNEAQ (reference sequence). The CDR3 is made up of 13 amino acids. V lost 0 bases and J 4 bases, leaving 6 bases between the germline ends. The CDR3 DNA reads TGTGCCAGCAGCTTAGCGAATCTAGAGACCCAGTACTTC. Translation gives CASSLANLETQYF. The full variable domain, in which reference TRBV7-9 and TRBJ2-5 provide the parts outside the CDR3, is DTGVSQNPRHKITKRGQNVTFRCDPISEHNRLYWYRQTLGQGPEFLTYFQNEAQLEKSRLLSDRFSAERPKGSFSTLEIQRTEQGDSAMYLCASSLANLETQYFGPGTRLLVL.

This sequence joins TRBV11-2 and TRBJ2-7; perhaps TRBD1 as D (6 bases). The CDR3 totals 15 residues. V was trimmed by 3 bases and J by 0 bases, leaving 12 bases between them. CDR1 SGHAT and CDR2 FQNNGV come from the germline V gene. CDR3 in DNA: TGTGCCAGCAGCTTCATTTGGGACAACTCCTACGAGCAGTACTTC. This encodes CASSFIWDNSYEQYF.

This clonotype has a handful of counts. The chain links TRBV20-1 to TRBJ2-7; TRBD2 agrees at 7 bases. Germline V gene lookup returns CDR1 DFQATT and CDR2 SNEGSKA (reference sequence). The CDR3 runs to 14 residues. V gave up 3 bases and J gave up 0 bases; unmatched junction bases: 5. CDR3 in DNA: TGCAGTGCTAGGGAGCGGGGTTACTCCTACGAGCAGTACTTC. Protein: CSARERGYSYEQYF.

This sequence joins TRBV3-1 and TRBJ1-4; 7 positions agree with TRBD1. The V segment lost 1 base and the J segment 8 bases; nucleotides outside the gene matches: 10. CDR1 and CDR2 (germline): LGHDT, YNNKEL (reference sequence). The CDR3 has 16 amino acids. In DNA, the CDR3 is TGTGCCAGCAGCCAAGTTCAGGGGGTGGGGAAGGAAAAACTGTTTTTT. Its protein product is CASSQVQGVGKEKLFF.

This clonotype was picked up a small number of times. The chain joins TRBV29-1 to TRBJ1-1, with D hard to call. Trimming cost V 4 bases and J 3 bases, with 12 bases left between them. Per germline, CDR1 SQVTM and CDR2 ANQGSEA. This CDR3 has 13 amino acids. The CDR3 DNA sequence: TGCAGCGTTGGAGATAACTTCTACACTGAAGCTTTCTTT. Amino acid sequence: CSVGDNFYTEAFF. The complete variable domain, with remaining parts taken from reference TRBV29-1 and TRBJ1-1, reads SAVISQKPSRDICQRGTSLTIQCQVDSQVTMMFWYRQQPGQSLTLIATANQGSEATYESGFVIDKFPISRPNLTFSTLTVSNMSPEDSSIYLCSVGDNFYTEAFFGQGTRLTVV.

The V gene is TRBV6-6, the J gene TRBJ1-5, with no clear D. The germline CDR1 and CDR2 sequences are MNHNY and SVGAGI (reference sequence). V lost 2 bases to trimming and J lost 3 bases, with 8 bases between them. CDR3 length: 14 residues. The DNA of the CDR3 is TGTGCCAGCAGTTACGGGCACAACAATCAGCCCCAGCATTTT. The encoded protein is CASSYGHNNQPQHF.

This clonotype has a count of ten or more. This sequence joins TRBV7-2 and TRBJ2-1; D not certain. With 4 bases removed from V and 7 bases from J, the gap between germline ends came to 20 bases. Germline assignment: CDR1 SGHTA and CDR2 FQGNSA. The CDR3 length is 16 residues. The CDR3 protein is CASSSWVIQLGNEQFF. In DNA, the CDR3 is TGTGCCAGCAGCTCATGGGTGATACAGCTAGGGAATGAGCAGTTCTTC.

The rearrangement uses TRBV18 and TRBJ1-3; D gene unclear. Germline V gene lookup returns CDR1 KGHSH and CDR2 LQKENI. Trimming cost V 3 bases and J 0 bases, with 15 bases left between them. This CDR3 is 17 amino acids long. The CDR3 nucleotides are TGTGCCAGCTCACCCCCTGGACGAACTAACTCTGGAAACACCATATATTTT. Translation gives CASSPPGRTNSGNTIYF.

This clonotype was detected only a few times. The chain has TRBV6-8 and TRBJ2-7; D gene ambiguous. Looked up from germline, CDR1 is MNHGY and CDR2 is SAAAGT. Trimming stripped 2 bases from V and 7 bases from J, with 0 bases between. This CDR3 has 9 amino acids. The DNA for the CDR3 is TGTGCCAGCAGTTACGAGCAGTACTTC. Translated: CASSYEQYF.

The DNA for the CDR3 is TGTGCCAGCAGCTTAGGGGGGGATTTCCCCTATAATTCACCCCTCCACTTT. Residues: CASSLGGDFPYNSPLHF. The chain couples TRBV7-9 to TRBJ1-6; possible D gene TRBD1, 5 bases. This CDR3 contains 17 residues. The V and J ends lost 1 base and 2 bases respectively, with 12 bases between them. The germline gives CDR1 SEHNR, CDR2 FQNEAQ (reference sequence). The full variable domain, in which reference TRBV7-9 and TRBJ1-6 provide the parts outside the CDR3, is DTGVSQNPRHKITKRGQNVTFRCDPISEHNRLYWYRQTLGQGPEFLTYFQNEAQLEKSRLLSDRFSAERPKGSFSTLEIQRTEQGDSAMYLCASSLGGDFPYNSPLHFGNGTRLTVT.

V usage is TRBV28 and J usage is TRBJ1-6; possibly TRBD1 for D (6 bases). The CDR3 has 14 amino acids. Germline CDR1 reads MDHEN; CDR2 reads SYDVKM. Trimming removed 7 bases at V and 8 bases at J, with 15 bases between. DNA for the CDR3: TGTGCCAGCAAAGGGGGAATCTCCTATTCACCCCTCCACTTT. Its translation: CASKGGISYSPLHF.

A few counts support this clonotype. The CDR3: CAHKLWAGTEAFF. The CDR3 nucleotides read TGTGCCCATAAGCTATGGGCGGGCACTGAAGCTTTCTTT. The chain links TRBV30 to TRBJ1-1; D ambiguous. CDR1 GTSNPN and CDR2 SVGIG come from the germline V gene (reference sequence). The CDR3 has 13 amino acids. Deletions cut 8 bases from V and 4 bases from J, with 17 bases between.